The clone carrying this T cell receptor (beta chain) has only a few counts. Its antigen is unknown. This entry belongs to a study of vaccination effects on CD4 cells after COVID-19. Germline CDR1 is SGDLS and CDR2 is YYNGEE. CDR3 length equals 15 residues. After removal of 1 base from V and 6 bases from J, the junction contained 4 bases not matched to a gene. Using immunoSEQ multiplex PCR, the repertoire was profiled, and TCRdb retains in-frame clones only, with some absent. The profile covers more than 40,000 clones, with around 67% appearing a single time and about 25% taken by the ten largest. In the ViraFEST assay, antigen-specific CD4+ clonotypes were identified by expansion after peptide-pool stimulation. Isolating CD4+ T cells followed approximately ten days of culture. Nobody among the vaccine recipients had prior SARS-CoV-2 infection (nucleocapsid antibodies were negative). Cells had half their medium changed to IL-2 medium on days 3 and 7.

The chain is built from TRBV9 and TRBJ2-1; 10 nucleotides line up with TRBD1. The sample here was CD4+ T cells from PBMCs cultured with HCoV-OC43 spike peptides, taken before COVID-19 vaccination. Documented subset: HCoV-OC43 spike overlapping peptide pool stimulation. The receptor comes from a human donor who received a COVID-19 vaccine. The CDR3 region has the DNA TGTGCCAGCAGCGTAAGGGACAGGGGCCTCAATGAGCAGTTCTTC. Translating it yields CASSVRDRGLNEQFF.